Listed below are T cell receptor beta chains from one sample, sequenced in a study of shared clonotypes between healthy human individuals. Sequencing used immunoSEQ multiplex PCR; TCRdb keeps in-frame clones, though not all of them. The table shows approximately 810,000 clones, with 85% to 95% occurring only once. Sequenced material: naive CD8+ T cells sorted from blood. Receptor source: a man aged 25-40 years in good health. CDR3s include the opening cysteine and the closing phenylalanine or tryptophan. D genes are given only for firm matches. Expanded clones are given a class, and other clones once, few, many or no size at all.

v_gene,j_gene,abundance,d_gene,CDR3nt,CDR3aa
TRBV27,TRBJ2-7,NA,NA,TGTGCCAGCGGTGCAGGGAGCTCCTACGAGCAGTACTTC,CASGAGSSYEQYF
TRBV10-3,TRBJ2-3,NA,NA,TGTGCCATCAGTGAGTCGGGAGGCTCAGATACGCAGTATTTT,CAISESGGSDTQYF
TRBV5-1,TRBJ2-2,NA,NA,TGCGCCAGCAGCCCCGACCCCGGGGCGAACACCGGGGAGCTGTTTTTT,CASSPDPGANTGELFF
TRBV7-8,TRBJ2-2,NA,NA,TGTGCCAGCAGCCTAGGGGGGAACACCGGGGAGCTGTTTTTT,CASSLGGNTGELFF
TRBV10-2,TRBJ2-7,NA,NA,TGCGCCAGCATCGGTAGTGGTGACAGCCCCTACGAGCAGTACTTC,CASIGSGDSPYEQYF
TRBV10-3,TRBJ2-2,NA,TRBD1,TGTGCCACCTTACCGGGACAGGGGGCGAACACCGGGGAGCTGTTTTTT,CATLPGQGANTGELFF
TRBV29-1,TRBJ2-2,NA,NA,TGCAGCGTTGAAGGCCCAGCGGGCAACACCGGGGAGCTGTTTTTT,CSVEGPAGNTGELFF
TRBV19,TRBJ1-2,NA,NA,TGTGCCAGCTCCTTCTACGGGACGACCATTTATGGCTACACCTTC,CASSFYGTTIYGYTF
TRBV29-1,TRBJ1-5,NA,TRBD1,TGCAGCGTTGGACAGGGAGGGCAGCCCCAGCATTTT,CSVGQGGQPQHF
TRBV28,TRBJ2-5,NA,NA,TGTGCCAGCAGTTTATGGGCAAACCAAGAGACCCAGTACTTC,CASSLWANQETQYF
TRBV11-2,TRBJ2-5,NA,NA,TGTGCCAGCAGCTTAGATGGACAGTGGCAAGAGACCCAGTACTTC,CASSLDGQWQETQYF
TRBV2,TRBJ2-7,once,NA,TGTGCCAGCAGTGAGCAGGCCTCTTCCTACGAGCAGTACTTC,CASSEQASSYEQYF
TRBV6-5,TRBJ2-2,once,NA,TGTGCCAGCAGTTCGGACAGTCCGGACACCGGGGAGCTGTTTTTT,CASSSDSPDTGELFF
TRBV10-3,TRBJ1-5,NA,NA,TGTGCCATCAGTGAGTCGAGGGCAGACAGAAATCAGCCCCAGCATTTT,CAISESRADRNQPQHF
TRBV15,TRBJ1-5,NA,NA,TGTGCCACCAGCAGAGATTCGGTGCATCAGCCCCAGCATTTT,CATSRDSVHQPQHF
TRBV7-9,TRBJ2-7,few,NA,TGTGCCAGCAGCTTAGCTACAGGGAACTCCTACGAGCAGTACTTC,CASSLATGNSYEQYF
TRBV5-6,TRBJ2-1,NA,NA,TGTGCCAGCAGCCAAAGGGGCACAGTTGACAATGAGCAGTTCTTC,CASSQRGTVDNEQFF
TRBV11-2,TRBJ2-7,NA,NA,TGTGCCAGCAGCTTAGGGTTGGGGCAGTACTTC,CASSLGLGQYF
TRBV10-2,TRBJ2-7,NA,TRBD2,TGCGCCAGCAGTGAGTCGATGAGGGTGGTAGCGGGGTACGAGCAGTACTTC,CASSESMRVVAGYEQYF
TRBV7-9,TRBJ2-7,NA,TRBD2,TGTGCCAGCAGCCAAGGGACTAGCGCGCAGTACTTC,CASSQGTSAQYF
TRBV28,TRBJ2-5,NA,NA,TGTGCCAGCAGCTACTTGGACACAAGGCATCAAGAGACCCAGTACTTC,CASSYLDTRHQETQYF
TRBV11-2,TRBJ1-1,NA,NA,TGTGCCAGCAGCTTAGAGGAGATACCGACCGAAGCTTTCTTT,CASSLEEIPTEAFF
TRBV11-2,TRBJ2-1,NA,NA,TGTGCCAGCAGCTTAGGGGGGGGACAGGCCGGTGAGCAGTTCTTC,CASSLGGGQAGEQFF
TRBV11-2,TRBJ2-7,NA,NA,TGTGCCAGCAGCTTGAGGGGGGGGCTGAACTACGAGCAGTACTTC,CASSLRGGLNYEQYF
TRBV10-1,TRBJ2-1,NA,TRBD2,TGCGCCAGCAGTCGACTAGCGGGAGGGGGTCGGGAGTTCTTC,CASSRLAGGGREFF
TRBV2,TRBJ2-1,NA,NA,TGTGCCAGCAGTGAAGCGTCTGGGATTAAAGGACAGTTCTTC,CASSEASGIKGQFF
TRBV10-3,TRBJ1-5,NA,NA,TGTGCCATCAGTGAGTCGGGAGTATCCAATCAGCCCCAGCATTTT,CAISESGVSNQPQHF
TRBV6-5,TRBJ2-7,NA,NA,TGTGCCAGCAGTTTTGCCGGGGCTGAGTACGAGCAGTACTTC,CASSFAGAEYEQYF
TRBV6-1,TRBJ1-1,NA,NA,TGTGCCACCAGCCCTAATATGAACACTGAAGCTTTCTTT,CATSPNMNTEAFF
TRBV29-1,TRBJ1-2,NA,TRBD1,TGCAGCGTGGAGGGGACAGATTCCTATGGCTACACCTTC,CSVEGTDSYGYTF
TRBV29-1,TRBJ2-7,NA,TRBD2,TGCAGCGTTGATCAGGATAGCGGGAGCGGCGACGAGCAGTACTTC,CSVDQDSGSGDEQYF
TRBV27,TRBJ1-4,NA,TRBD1,TGTGCCAGCTCGGACAGGGAGCGTGGGTTATCTAATGAAAAACTGTTTTTT,CASSDRERGLSNEKLFF
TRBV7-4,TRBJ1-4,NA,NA,TGTGCCAGCAGCTTATGGCAGGGTCATCGACGGGCGGAAAAACTGTTTTTT,CASSLWQGHRRAEKLFF
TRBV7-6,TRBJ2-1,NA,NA,TGTGCCAGCAGCTTAGTTGGGATTGGTGAGCAGTTCTTC,CASSLVGIGEQFF
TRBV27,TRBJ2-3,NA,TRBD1,TGTGCCAGCAGTTTATATCTCGGCGCAGGGGGCGCGGATACGCAGTATTTT,CASSLYLGAGGADTQYF
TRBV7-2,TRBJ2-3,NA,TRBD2,TGTGCCAGCAGCACATATAGCGGGAAGAGCACAGATACGCAGTATTTT,CASSTYSGKSTDTQYF
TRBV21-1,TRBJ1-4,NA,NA,TGTGCCAGCAGCAACGGCGGGGGATGTGAAAAACTGTTTTTT,CASSNGGGCEKLFF
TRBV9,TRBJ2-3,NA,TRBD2,TGTGCCAGCAGCGTCAGGACTAGCGGGACGGTAGATACGCAGTATTTT,CASSVRTSGTVDTQYF
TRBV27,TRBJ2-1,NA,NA,TGTGCCAGCAGTGCAGCTCAGGGTGAGCAGTTCTTC,CASSAAQGEQFF
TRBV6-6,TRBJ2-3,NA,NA,TGTGCCAGCAGTTATCCCGACAGGAACTATACGCAGTATTTT,CASSYPDRNYTQYF
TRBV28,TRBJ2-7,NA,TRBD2,TGTGCCAGCACCATACTGACTAGCTTTGGTTCCTACGAGCAGTACTTC,CASTILTSFGSYEQYF
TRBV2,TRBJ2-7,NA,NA,TGTGCCAGCAGTTCAGAACAGCAGTACTTC,CASSSEQQYF
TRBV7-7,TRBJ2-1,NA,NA,TGTGCTAGCAGCCCCTCCAAAGCGAGCTCCTACAATGAGCAGTTCTTC,CASSPSKASSYNEQFF